These 2 T cell receptor beta chains share one sample of origin, sequenced in a study of blood T cell repertoires in COVID-19. Sequencing used immunoSEQ multiplex PCR; TCRdb keeps in-frame clones, though not all of them. This sample yields a few hundred thousand clones, of which nearly 90% are seen a single time; about 1% belongs to the top ten. The specimen sequenced was PBMCs or T cells enriched from blood (not recorded which). The receptors originated from a young woman who had recovered from COVID-19.

The V call is TRBV3-1 (or the pseudogene TRBV3-2), the J call TRBJ1-4, with a possible D match to TRBD1 (5 bases). Trimming pared 5 bases from V and 4 bases from J, leaving 14 bases between. CDR1 and CDR2 (germline): LGHDT, YNNKEL (reference sequence). The CDR3 runs 15 residues. The CDR3 here is CASSRTGTFNEKLFF. The CDR3 DNA sequence: TGTGCCAGCAGCAGGACTGGGACTTTTAATGAAAAACTGTTTTTT.

The chain links TRBV6-6 to TRBJ1-5, with unresolved D. The length of the CDR3 is 16 residues. V lost 0 bases, J lost 5 bases, and 14 bases lay in between. CDR1 MNHNY and CDR2 SVGAGI come from the germline V gene (reference sequence). The CDR3 spells CASSYSRSLRYQPQHF. As DNA, the CDR3 is TGTGCCAGCAGTTACTCCAGGTCCCTAAGGTATCAGCCCCAGCATTTT.